These 10 T cell receptor beta chains were sequenced from one sample in a study of chemoradiotherapy in HPV16-positive cancers. Using immunoSEQ multiplex PCR, the repertoire was profiled, and TCRdb retains in-frame clones only, with some absent. This table has approximately 17,000 clones, around three quarters appearing once. The sample here was tumor tissue, taken from a patient who underwent chemoradiotherapy. These receptor sequences come from a human donor with HPV-associated anogenital cancer.

J is TRBJ2-1 and V is TRBV2; 10 nucleotides line up with TRBD1. V dropped 5 bases and J dropped 9; count of bases not matched to a gene: 4. Germline loops: CDR1 SNHLY, CDR2 FYNNEI. CDR3 length: 13 residues. CDR3 residues: CASSRQGAGEQFF. The CDR3 DNA follows: TGTGCCAGCAGTCGACAGGGGGCAGGTGAGCAGTTCTTC.

This clone was observed once. The J gene is TRBJ2-5, the V gene TRBV5-4, with D possibly being TRBD2 (5 bases). Germline V gives CDR1 SGHNT, CDR2 YYREEE (reference sequence). V was pared by 0 bases and J by 5 bases, with 11 bases between. This CDR3 spans 14 amino acids. The CDR3 loop is CASSLGRRGETQYF. Written as DNA, the CDR3 is TGTGCCAGCAGCTTGGGACGGAGAGGGGAGACCCAGTACTTC.

The chain recombines TRBV5-1 with TRBJ1-6; 7 bases line up with TRBD1. CDR1 is SGHRS, CDR2 YFSETQ, per germline. The V and J ends lost 1 base and 8 bases, in that order; junction bases with no gene match: 6. The CDR3 has 15 amino acids. CDR3 sequence (DNA): TGCGCCAGCAGCTTGTACACAGGGGTAGATTCACCCCTCCACTTT. This encodes CASSLYTGVDSPLHF. The full variable domain, in which reference TRBV5-1 and TRBJ1-6 provide the parts outside the CDR3, is KAGVTQTPRYLIKTRGQQVTLSCSPISGHRSVSWYQQTPGQGLQFLFEYFSETQRNKGNFPGRFSGRQFSNSRSEMNVSTLELGDSALYLCASSLYTGVDSPLHFGNGTRLTVT.

The chain is built from TRBV5-6 and TRBJ2-1; D perhaps matches TRBD2 (6 bases). This CDR3 is built from 16 residues. Trimming removed 3 bases from V and 0 bases from J, with 13 bases in between. Germline loops: CDR1 SGHDT, CDR2 YYEEEE. As DNA, the CDR3 is TGTGCCAGCAGCTCTGTCGGGAGCGGCTCCTACAATGAGCAGTTCTTC. It encodes CASSSVGSGSYNEQFF.

The rearrangement uses TRBV6-1 and TRBJ1-4; D remains unclear. CDR3 length: 11 amino acids. Germline CDR1 is MNHNS and CDR2 is SASEGT. V dropped 4 bases and J dropped 8 bases, with 5 bases sitting between them. This chain's CDR3 is CASSAFEKLFF. CDR3 DNA sequence: TGTGCCAGCAGTGCCTTCGAAAAACTGTTTTTT.

This clone was detected a few times. V is TRBV12-5 and J is TRBJ2-2, with 10 bases lining up with TRBD2. The CDR3 consists of 15 residues. J gave up 5 bases and V 1 base, and 1 base lay outside the gene matches. Germline V gene lookup returns CDR1 LGHNT and CDR2 FRNRAP. CDR3: CASGLELAGTGELFF. Here the CDR3 DNA reads TGTGCTAGTGGTTTGGAACTAGCGGGAACCGGGGAGCTGTTTTTT. The whole variable domain, filled in from reference TRBV12-5 and TRBJ2-2, reads DARVTQTPRHKVTEMGQEVTMRCQPILGHNTVFWYRQTMMQGLELLAYFRNRAPLDDSGMPKDRFSAEMPDATLATLKIQPSEPRDSAVYFCASGLELAGTGELFFGEGSRLTVL.

This chain connects TRBV28 to TRBJ2-7; 7 bases line up with TRBD2. The length of the CDR3 is 15 residues. The germline CDR1 and CDR2 sequences are MDHEN and SYDVKM. Trimming removed 3 bases from V and 6 bases from J; junction bases left unmatched: 11. CDR3 loop: CASSFGGGGLSEQYF. Here the CDR3 DNA reads TGTGCCAGCAGTTTTGGGGGGGGAGGGTTGTCCGAGCAGTACTTC.

This chain joins TRBV6-1 and TRBJ1-4; 8 bases are a match to TRBD1. CDR1 is MNHNS, CDR2 SASEGT, per germline. The CDR3 length is 14 residues. J gave up 7 bases and V 4 bases, and 5 bases lay outside the gene matches. The CDR3, as DNA: TGTGCCAGCAGTGTCGAACAGGGGGGTGAAAAACTGTTTTTT. Translation: CASSVEQGGEKLFF.

V usage is TRBV11-1 and J usage is TRBJ1-1; no clear D gene. V lost 2 bases, J lost 2 bases, and 6 bases lay in between. The CDR3 is made up of 13 amino acids. The germline V gene has CDR1 SGHAT and CDR2 FQDESV (reference sequence). This CDR3 reads CASSLFSNTEAFF. CDR3 nucleotide sequence: TGTGCCAGCAGCTTATTTTCAAACACTGAAGCTTTCTTT. Full variable domain (remainder filled in from reference TRBV11-1 and TRBJ1-1): EAEVAQSPRYKITEKSQAVAFWCDPISGHATLYWYRQILGQGPELLVQFQDESVVDDSQLPKDRFSAERLKGVDSTLKIQPAELGDSAMYLCASSLFSNTEAFFGQGTRLTVV.

The chain is built from TRBV6-1 and TRBJ2-3, with D hard to call. Germline lookup yields CDR1 MNHNS and CDR2 SASEGT. V was shortened by 6 bases and J by 4 bases, with 14 bases between the two germline ends. The CDR3 loop spans 14 amino acids. The CDR3 loop is CASSRTVLSDTQYF. The CDR3 DNA reads TGTGCCAGCAGCCGAACAGTGTTATCAGATACGCAGTATTTT.